This T cell receptor (beta chain) came from a study of blood T cell repertoires in COVID-19. With 0 bases clipped from V and 4 bases from J, the junction kept 6 bases outside the gene matches. The V gene's germline CDR1 is SGHRS and CDR2 YFSETQ. The CDR3 loop spans 15 amino acids. Measured with immunoSEQ multiplex PCR; TCRdb has only the in-frame clones, and not every one. The sample carries roughly 230,000 clones, 65% to 90% recorded once. This receptor was obtained from a woman aged 45-65 years with acute or convalescent COVID-19. The chain joins TRBV5-1 to TRBJ1-2; 7 bases map to TRBD1. Sequencing input: peripheral blood. The CDR3 region has the DNA TGCGCCAGCAGCTTGGAAGTCAGGGGGTCCTATGGCTACACCTTC. It encodes CASSLEVRGSYGYTF.